The source of this T cell receptor (beta chain) is a study of shared clonotypes between healthy human individuals. Looking at the study overall: Each donor had three CD4 naive, three CD4 memory, two CD8 naive and one CD8 memory plate.

The method was immunoSEQ multiplex PCR; TCRdb's version includes in-frame clones alone and lacks a portion of them. The data hold under 2,000,000 clones, with 85% to 95% observed a single time. General observations from the study: The study found 4.5% to 6% of naive CD4 clonotypes shared across several donors.

Naive CD8 cells lacked CD45RO, underwent positive selection for CCR7 and left out terminally differentiated effector memory CD45RA+ cells. Looked up from germline, CDR1 is KGHSH and CDR2 is LQKENI. This CDR3 spans 12 amino acids. Trimming stripped 3 bases from V and 5 bases from J, with 7 bases between. Worth noting for this clone: The antigen is unknown. The sample contains more than one DNA sequence encoding this CDR3.

Source material: naive CD8+ T cells sorted from blood. The V call is TRBV18, the J call TRBJ1-1; D not resolved. This receptor was taken from a man aged 18 to 30 in good health. This chain's CDR3 is CASSPSGTEAFF. CDR3 DNA sequence: TGTGCCAGCTCACCGTCGGGGACTGAAGCTTTCTTT.